This T cell receptor beta chain was sequenced during a study of blood T cells in healthy people across ages. A sample-barcoded 5' primer and a J-beta primer mix were used in a second PCR of about 6 to 11 cycles. A single record per CDR3 protein comes from TCRdb applying MiXCR to the 5' RACE reads. In the table there are 1.8 million or so distinct CDR3 sequences, 30% to 40% of which are singletons. Germline trimming cut 6 bases from V and 9 bases from J; bases unmatched to any gene: 8. Per the germline V gene, CDR1 is SQVTM and CDR2 is ANQGSEA. The CDR3 is made up of 13 amino acids. The sequencing sample was made of blood. The chain joins TRBV29-1 to TRBJ2-1; TRBD2 matches 10 bases. This receptor was taken from a human donor in good health. CDR3 sequence reads: CSVGAGGGGEQFF. CDR3 DNA: TGCAGCGTGGGAGCGGGGGGGGGCGGTGAGCAGTTCTTC.